This T cell receptor beta chain was retrieved from a study of T cell repertoires in cytomegalovirus infection. Study-level points and caveats: Summed public TCR beta family frequency identified CMV carriers bearing the relevant HLA.

TCRdb fed the reads into MiXCR, producing one record per CDR3 protein. The sample has around 230,000 distinct CDR3 sequences, about 38% seen once. As for this clonotype: No antigen is known for it.

The source was CD8+ T cells from cultured PBMCs, collected from culture after CMV antigen stimulation. The TCR sequence derives from a human donor in good health (CMV status not recorded). Some clones in this sample may be carry-over from other donors' samples.

Here the CDR3 reads CASSQAAGRRKDTGELFF. The CDR3 DNA reads TGCGCCAGCAGCCAAGCGGCTGGACGGCGGAAGGACACCGGGGAGCTGTTTTTT. This rearrangement joins TRBV4-1 to TRBJ2-2; D is undetermined. V gave up 1 base and J gave up 3 bases, with 18 bases separating them. Germline CDR1 and CDR2: MGHRA and YSYEKL. The CDR3 totals 18 residues.